These T cell receptor beta chains were read from a single sample in a study of shared clonotypes between healthy human individuals. The data were produced by immunoSEQ multiplex PCR, yet TCRdb's version contains in-frame clones alone and is incomplete. The sample has some 300,000 clones; less than 75% are singletons. Sequencing input: memory CD4+ T cells sorted from blood. These receptors were obtained from a young man in good health. Both conserved end residues are part of each CDR3. Fields, in order: V gene, D gene, clone size, J gene, CDR3 DNA, CDR3 protein. D genes are given only for firm matches. Clone size is not always given. Where it is, it says once, few, many or a class for expanded clones.

V gene: TRBV7-9; D gene: TRBD2; clone size: .; J gene: TRBJ2-1; CDR3 DNA: TGTGCCAGCAGCTTACGGCCCGGCGGGAGGCAATACAATGAGCAGTTCTTC; CDR3 protein: CASSLRPGGRQYNEQFF
V gene: TRBV5-8; D gene: .; clone size: .; J gene: TRBJ1-5; CDR3 DNA: TGTGCCAGCAGCCCCCGGACGAATAGCAATCAGCCCCAGCATTTT; CDR3 protein: CASSPRTNSNQPQHF
V gene: TRBV6-5; D gene: .; clone size: .; J gene: TRBJ1-4; CDR3 DNA: TGTGCCAGCAGTTTAGGGTCCTCTAATGAAAAACTGTTTTTT; CDR3 protein: CASSLGSSNEKLFF
V gene: TRBV4-2; D gene: TRBD1; clone size: .; J gene: TRBJ2-3; CDR3 DNA: TGTGCCAGCAGCGTCGGGACAGGGGATACCACAGATACGCAGTATTTT; CDR3 protein: CASSVGTGDTTDTQYF
V gene: TRBV6-1; D gene: .; clone size: .; J gene: TRBJ1-5; CDR3 DNA: TGTGCCAGCAGTGTCACCTGGATTGGCAATCAGCCCCAGCATTTT; CDR3 protein: CASSVTWIGNQPQHF
V gene: TRBV6-1; D gene: .; clone size: .; J gene: TRBJ1-3; CDR3 DNA: TGTGCCAGTATGGACAAGGCCAGCTCTGGAAACACCATATATTTT; CDR3 protein: CASMDKASSGNTIYF
V gene: TRBV2; D gene: TRBD1; clone size: once; J gene: TRBJ2-5; CDR3 DNA: TGTGCCAGCACTTTCGACAGGGGCCCTGTCGAGACCCAGTACTTC; CDR3 protein: CASTFDRGPVETQYF
V gene: TRBV27; D gene: TRBD1; clone size: .; J gene: TRBJ2-5; CDR3 DNA: TGTGCCAGCAGTATCAGGGGGGAGACCCAGTACTTC; CDR3 protein: CASSIRGETQYF
V gene: TRBV7-2; D gene: TRBD1; clone size: .; J gene: TRBJ2-7; CDR3 DNA: TGTGCCAGCAGCTCAAGGACAGGGGGCGTCGACGAGCAGTACTTC; CDR3 protein: CASSSRTGGVDEQYF
V gene: TRBV6-5; D gene: .; clone size: .; J gene: TRBJ1-5; CDR3 DNA: TGTGCCAGCAGACGAGGGTCGGGGGCCTCTCAGCCCCAGCATTTT; CDR3 protein: CASRRGSGASQPQHF
V gene: TRBV27; D gene: .; clone size: .; J gene: TRBJ1-2; CDR3 DNA: TGTGCCAGCAGTTTTGGACCAGGCTATGGCTACACCTTC; CDR3 protein: CASSFGPGYGYTF
V gene: TRBV29-1; D gene: .; clone size: .; J gene: TRBJ1-1; CDR3 DNA: TGCAGCGTTGGGGCCGGGGGGCTGAACACTGAAGCTTTCTTT; CDR3 protein: CSVGAGGLNTEAFF
V gene: TRBV7-9; D gene: TRBD2; clone size: .; J gene: TRBJ2-1; CDR3 DNA: TGTGCCAGCAGCCAAGTCGGTAGCGGGAGTCACAATGAGCAGTTCTTC; CDR3 protein: CASSQVGSGSHNEQFF
V gene: TRBV27; D gene: TRBD1; clone size: .; J gene: TRBJ1-2; CDR3 DNA: TGTGCCAGCAGTCGGGGGACAGCGCCCTATGGCTACACCTTC; CDR3 protein: CASSRGTAPYGYTF
V gene: TRBV19; D gene: .; clone size: .; J gene: TRBJ2-1; CDR3 DNA: TGTGCCAGTAGTATTATAGGGAATGAGCAGTTCTTC; CDR3 protein: CASSIIGNEQFF
V gene: TRBV5-1; D gene: .; clone size: few; J gene: TRBJ2-5; CDR3 DNA: TGCGCCAGCAGCCCGGACTACTTCCAAGAGACCCAGTACTTC; CDR3 protein: CASSPDYFQETQYF
V gene: TRBV7-3; D gene: .; clone size: .; J gene: TRBJ2-1; CDR3 DNA: TGTGCCAGCAGCCTCCGAGGGACGGATTACAATGAGCAGTTCTTC; CDR3 protein: CASSLRGTDYNEQFF
V gene: TRBV6-4; D gene: .; clone size: .; J gene: TRBJ2-1; CDR3 DNA: TGTGCCAGCAGTCAAGACCTGAGCTCCTACAATGAGCAGTTCTTC; CDR3 protein: CASSQDLSSYNEQFF
V gene: TRBV29-1; D gene: TRBD1; clone size: once; J gene: TRBJ2-7; CDR3 DNA: TGCAGCGCTGAGGACAGGGGGACCTACGAGCAGTACTTC; CDR3 protein: CSAEDRGTYEQYF
V gene: TRBV5-4; D gene: .; clone size: .; J gene: TRBJ2-1; CDR3 DNA: TGTGCCAGCAGCTTGAGGACGGATTACAATGAGCAGTTCTTC; CDR3 protein: CASSLRTDYNEQFF
V gene: TRBV19; D gene: TRBD2; clone size: .; J gene: TRBJ2-2; CDR3 DNA: TGTGCCAGTAGTAGGCTAGCGGAGCCAACCGGGGAGCTGTTTTTT; CDR3 protein: CASSRLAEPTGELFF
V gene: TRBV27; D gene: .; clone size: .; J gene: TRBJ2-2; CDR3 DNA: TGTGCCAGCAGTTTACGGCTCCTAGACGGGGAGCTGTTTTTT; CDR3 protein: CASSLRLLDGELFF
V gene: TRBV6-5; D gene: .; clone size: few; J gene: TRBJ1-4; CDR3 DNA: TGTGCCAGCACCCCGCGTCCCTCGGGGGAAAAACTGTTTTTT; CDR3 protein: CASTPRPSGEKLFF
V gene: TRBV14; D gene: TRBD1; clone size: once; J gene: TRBJ2-1; CDR3 DNA: TGTGCCAGCAGCCGGGACAGGGCACCTTTAGAGCAGTTCTTC; CDR3 protein: CASSRDRAPLEQFF
V gene: TRBV5-6; D gene: .; clone size: .; J gene: TRBJ1-5; CDR3 DNA: TGTGCCAGCAGCTTGGCGCTACAGGGAACGGGTTATAGCAATCAGTCCCAGCATTTT; CDR3 protein: CASSLALQGTGYSNQSQHF
V gene: TRBV7-2; D gene: TRBD1; clone size: few; J gene: TRBJ2-5; CDR3 DNA: TGTGCCAGCAGCACCCGACAGGGGGAGAGAGAGACCCAGTACTTC; CDR3 protein: CASSTRQGERETQYF
V gene: TRBV19; D gene: .; clone size: .; J gene: TRBJ1-1; CDR3 DNA: TGTGCCAGTAGTAGGCGGCTGAACACTGAAGCTTTCTTT; CDR3 protein: CASSRRLNTEAFF
V gene: TRBV19; D gene: .; clone size: .; J gene: TRBJ1-5; CDR3 DNA: TGTGCCAGTAGTCTCAACATTGGAGCTCAGCCCCAGCATTTT; CDR3 protein: CASSLNIGAQPQHF
V gene: TRBV7-9; D gene: TRBD2; clone size: many; J gene: TRBJ2-3; CDR3 DNA: TGTGCCAGCAGCCCGGGACTAGCAGCAGATACGCAGTATTTT; CDR3 protein: CASSPGLAADTQYF
V gene: TRBV5-1; D gene: TRBD1; clone size: .; J gene: TRBJ1-2; CDR3 DNA: TGCGCCAGCAGCTTGGACCCCGGACAGGGGAACTATGGCTACACCTTC; CDR3 protein: CASSLDPGQGNYGYTF
V gene: TRBV2; D gene: .; clone size: .; J gene: TRBJ2-1; CDR3 DNA: TGTGCCAGCAGTGACACGAGAGGGAAATCGAACAATGAGCAGTTCTTC; CDR3 protein: CASSDTRGKSNNEQFF